A single sample is the source of the 28 T cell receptor beta chains below, sequenced in a study of metastatic and nonmetastatic thyroid tumors. TCRdb reprocessed the PCR reads using MiXCR. The table has some 28,000 clones, 20% to 30% seen once. Each patient came to thyroid surgery without any prior treatment (of any kind). What was sequenced was blood. These receptors were obtained from a female donor with papillary thyroid cancer or a benign thyroid nodule (not recorded which). Some clones in this sample may be carry-over from other donors' samples.

Many counts were recorded for this clone. V usage is TRBV7-4 and J usage is TRBJ1-1; 9 nucleotides align to TRBD1. Trimming cost V 7 bases and J 0 bases; bases outside gene matches: 6. Germline V CDR1 and CDR2: SGHVT, SQSDAQ. CDR3 length: 15 amino acids. In DNA form, the CDR3 reads TGTGCCAGCAACCGACAGGGGGACATGAACACTGAAGCTTTCTTT. Translated, it gives CASNRQGDMNTEAFF.

This CDR3 is CASSLPGLGYTF. Written as DNA, the CDR3 is TGTGCCAGCAGTTTACCGGGGCTTGGCTACACCTTC. The chain combines TRBV28 with TRBJ1-2; possibly TRBD1 for D (5 bases). CDR3 length: 12 residues. Germline CDR1 and CDR2: MDHEN and SYDVKM. With 2 bases removed from V and 7 bases from J, the gap between germline ends came to 8 bases.

This clone is medium-sized within its sample. The chain employs TRBV28 and TRBJ2-1; 15 nucleotides line up with TRBD2. Germline V gives CDR1 MDHEN, CDR2 SYDVKM. V dropped 4 bases and J dropped 5; count of bases not matched to a gene: 6. The CDR3 runs to 17 residues. The CDR3 DNA sequence: TGTGCCAGCAGTTGGGGACTAGCGGGAGGTGGGGACAATGAGCAGTTCTTC. This translates into CASSWGLAGGGDNEQFF. Complete variable domain (other parts from reference TRBV28 and TRBJ2-1): DVKVTQSSRYLVKRTGEKVFLECVQDMDHENMFWYRQDPGLGLRLIYFSYDVKMKEKGDIPEGYSVSREKKERFSLILESASTNQTSMYLCASSWGLAGGGDNEQFFGPGTRLTVL.

This clone came up many times. The chain couples TRBV12-3 or TRBV12-4 to TRBJ1-3; D uncertain. This CDR3 is built from 15 residues. V was shortened by 3 bases and J by 4 bases, with 13 bases between the two germline ends. The CDR3, as DNA: TGTGCCAGCAGTTTGGGCCGCATCGGGGGAAACACCATATATTTT. Its translation is CASSLGRIGGNTIYF.

This clone was detected many times. The chain uses TRBV5-1 and TRBJ2-3; TRBD2 is a possible D gene (6 bases). CDR3 size: 14 residues. Germline assignment: CDR1 SGHRS and CDR2 YFSETQ. With 6 bases removed from V and 0 bases from J, the gap between germline ends came to 11 bases. In nucleotides, the CDR3 is TGCGCCAGCACGCGGGATACTAGCACAGATACGCAGTATTTT. Translation: CASTRDTSTDTQYF.

V usage is TRBV14 and J usage is TRBJ2-7; the D call may be TRBD1 or TRBD2 (5 bases each). CDR1 and CDR2 from the germline V gene are SGHDN and FVKESK. V lost 4 bases, J lost 3 bases, and 22 bases lay in between. This CDR3 spans 17 amino acids. The CDR3 nucleotides read TGTGCCAGCAGCCCGGGACGGGATCTTTTTAGCTACTACGAGCAGTACTTC. Protein sequence: CASSPGRDLFSYYEQYF.

This clone ranks as medium-sized (0.01 to 0.1%). CDR3 residues: CASSLFPQVIYGYTF. The DNA for the CDR3 is TGCGCCAGCAGCTTGTTCCCGCAGGTAATCTATGGCTACACCTTC. The chain has TRBV5-1 and TRBJ1-2; no reliable D call. Trimming took 1 base from V and 4 from J, leaving 14 bases between them. Germline assignment: CDR1 SGHRS and CDR2 YFSETQ. This CDR3 contains 15 residues.

By share, this clone ranks as medium-sized. V usage is TRBV4-1 and J usage is TRBJ2-7; 8 bases fit TRBD1. V lost 1 base and J lost 2; bases outside the gene matches: 4. The CDR3 has 15 amino acids. Germline-derived CDR1 and CDR2 are MGHRA and YSYEKL. CDR3 sequence (DNA): TGCGCCAGCAGCCAAGGCCCGGGACAGGCCTACGAGCAGTACTTC. It specifies CASSQGPGQAYEQYF.

Many counts were recorded for this clone. This chain links TRBV5-1 with TRBJ1-5; TRBD1 is a possible D gene (6 bases). CDR3 length equals 14 residues. V dropped 0 bases and J dropped 5 bases, with 9 bases sitting between them. Germline loops: CDR1 SGHRS, CDR2 YFSETQ. Here the CDR3 reads CASSLGQVDQPQHF. The CDR3 nucleotides are TGCGCCAGCAGCTTGGGACAGGTGGATCAGCCCCAGCATTTT.

This clone was observed many times. The J gene is TRBJ1-1, the V gene TRBV18, with TRBD1 as a possible D gene (6 bases). Germline V gives CDR1 KGHSH, CDR2 LQKENI. The CDR3 is 15 amino acids. V dropped 3 bases and J dropped 0 bases, with 11 bases sitting between them. The CDR3 region is CASSPGDKLNTEAFF. The CDR3 coding sequence is TGTGCCAGCTCACCGGGGGACAAACTGAACACTGAAGCTTTCTTT.

Note on this clone: Distinct nucleotide sequences in the sample also encode this CDR3. The V call is TRBV18, the J call TRBJ1-2; D is perhaps TRBD1 (5 bases). CDR1 is KGHSH and CDR2 is LQKENI in the germline V gene. There are 14 residues in the CDR3. With 3 bases removed from V and 8 bases from J, the gap between germline ends came to 16 bases. CDR3 nucleotide sequence: TGTGCCAGCTCACCCACTGTTGGGGGTCAGGGCTACACCTTC. Residues: CASSPTVGGQGYTF. Drawing the rest from reference TRBV18 and TRBJ1-2, the complete variable domain is NAGVMQNPRHLVRRRGQEARLRCSPMKGHSHVYWYRQLPEEGLKFMVYLQKENIIDESGMPKERFSAEFPKEGPSILRIQQVVRGDSAAYFCASSPTVGGQGYTFGSGTRLTVV.

This clone is termed medium-sized. The rearrangement joins TRBV12-3 or TRBV12-4 to TRBJ1-6; no clear D. The V gene lost 6 bases and the J gene lost 0 bases, with 6 bases spanning the gap. The CDR3 extends over 14 amino acids. The CDR3 region has the DNA TGTGCCAGCAGCACAGACTCCTATAATTCACCCCTCCACTTT. Its protein is CASSTDSYNSPLHF.

This clone has just a few counts. The chain joins TRBV6-2 or TRBV6-3 to TRBJ2-7; 7 bases are a match to TRBD1. The CDR3 runs to 14 residues. The V and J ends lost 8 bases and 7 bases, in that order; junction bases with no gene match: 14. From germline, CDR1 is MNHEY and CDR2 SVGEGT. CDR3 in amino acids: CASVRTGALGEQYF. The CDR3 DNA reads TGTGCCAGCGTAAGGACAGGAGCCCTCGGGGAGCAGTACTTC.

This clone was counted many times. CDR3 sequence reads: CASSHGTGRSQETQYF. CDR3 bases: TGTGCCAGTAGTCATGGGACAGGACGAAGCCAAGAGACCCAGTACTTC. This chain links TRBV19 with TRBJ2-5; 8 bases map to TRBD1. The ends lost 5 bases at V and 1 base at J; junction bases unmatched: 9. This CDR3 is 16 amino acids long. In germline, CDR1 is LNHDA, CDR2 SQIVND (reference sequence).

The chain links TRBV5-6 to TRBJ2-1; TRBD2 aligns across 11 bases. The V gene end was trimmed by 3 bases and the J gene end by 2 bases; junction bases not matched to a gene: 7. CDR3 length: 17 amino acids. The V gene's germline CDR1 is SGHDT and CDR2 YYEEEE. The CDR3 DNA is TGTGCCAGCAGCTCGATAACTAGCGGGGGTACCTACAATGAGCAGTTCTTC. It encodes CASSSITSGGTYNEQFF.

The table lists this clone with many counts. This chain joins TRBV12-3 or TRBV12-4 and TRBJ1-2; D is ambiguous. V was shortened by 2 bases and J by 5 bases, with 6 bases between the two germline ends. This CDR3 is 12 amino acids long. The CDR3: CASSLTVYGYTF. For the CDR3, the DNA is TGTGCCAGCAGTTTAACCGTTTATGGCTACACCTTC.

This clone is labeled as medium-sized (0.01 to 0.1%). The chain has TRBV11-3 and TRBJ2-7; tentatively, D is TRBD1 or TRBD2 (5 bases each). Trimming left V 0 bases short and J 7 bases short, with 19 bases between. The CDR3 spans 16 residues. Germline CDR1 and CDR2: SGHNT and YENEEA. The CDR3 loop is CASSLEVRGAVGEQYF. CDR3 nucleotide sequence: TGTGCCAGCAGCTTAGAGGTCAGAGGGGCAGTGGGGGAGCAGTACTTC.

This clone was detected many times. The chain couples TRBV5-5 to TRBJ1-1; D remains ambiguous. CDR1 is SGHKS and CDR2 is YYEKEE in the germline V gene (reference sequence). The V end was cut by 6 bases, the J end by 3 bases, with 12 bases between. The CDR3 spans 13 residues. This chain's CDR3 is CASTFSRDTEAFF. The DNA of the CDR3 is TGTGCCAGCACCTTTTCCAGAGACACTGAAGCTTTCTTT.

Comment on this clone: A much larger clone lies one base from this, so it may be a read error. The genes are TRBV14 and TRBJ2-7, with unresolved D. CDR1 is SGHDN and CDR2 is FVKESK in the germline V gene. There are 14 residues in the CDR3. The ends were cut back, 4 bases at V and 7 bases at J, with 17 bases in the middle. As DNA, the CDR3 is TGTGCCAGCAGCCCTCGGTCAACTCCCCGGGAGCAGTACTTC. Its protein product is CASSPRSTPREQYF.

V and J are TRBV5-1 and TRBJ2-7, with D tentatively TRBD2 (5 bases). V lost 0 bases, J lost 10 bases, and 20 bases lay in between. This CDR3 region has 15 residues. Germline values: CDR1 SGHRS, CDR2 YFSETQ. The DNA of the CDR3 is TGCGCCAGCAGCTTGGAAGCGGTGCCCTCCTACTATCAGTACTTC. Its protein is CASSLEAVPSYYQYF. Full variable domain (rest looked up from reference TRBV5-1 and TRBJ2-7): KAGVTQTPRYLIKTRGQQVTLSCSPISGHRSVSWYQQTPGQGLQFLFEYFSETQRNKGNFPGRFSGRQFSNSRSEMNVSTLELGDSALYLCASSLEAVPSYYQYFGPGTRLTVT.

The chain couples TRBV19 to TRBJ1-5; weak D call: TRBD1 (6 bases). This CDR3 is 13 amino acids long. Trimming left V 6 bases short and J 4 bases short, with 10 bases between. CDR1 and CDR2 from the germline V gene are LNHDA and SQIVND (reference sequence). The CDR3 DNA is TGTGCCAGTAGGGACAGCCCTAATCAGCCCCAGCATTTT. Protein product: CASRDSPNQPQHF.

In this sample, this clone turned up many times. A read error is possible here, since a much larger clone lies one base away. The chain recombines TRBV4-3 with TRBJ2-1; no reliable D call. Per germline, CDR1 LGHNA and CDR2 YSLEER. Trimming removed 0 bases at V and 10 bases at J, with 10 bases between. This CDR3 region has 13 residues. As DNA, the CDR3 is TGCGCCAGCAGCCAAGATCTTGTGATGGAGCAGTTCTTC. This sequence encodes CASSQDLVMEQFF.

This clone was counted many times. The chain couples TRBV5-1 to TRBJ1-2; D is possibly TRBD1 (5 bases). The CDR3 runs 13 residues. The germline V and J ends were trimmed by 5 bases and 5 bases, with 13 bases remaining between them. CDR1 is SGHRS and CDR2 is YFSETQ in the germline V gene. CDR3 nucleotide sequence: TGCGCCAGCAGGCAGGGCTCCTCTTATGGCTACACCTTC. Protein: CASRQGSSYGYTF.

In this sample, this clone is medium-sized. This chain uses TRBV12-3 or TRBV12-4 with TRBJ2-7, with D perhaps given as TRBD1 or TRBD2 (5 bases each). This CDR3 is built from 15 residues. With 5 bases removed from V and 2 bases from J, the gap between germline ends came to 16 bases. The CDR3 DNA reads TGTGCCAGCAGTCCTCCCTTGGGGACGGCCTACGAGCAGTACTTC. Amino acids: CASSPPLGTAYEQYF.

This clone was detected many times. The J gene is TRBJ2-6, the V gene TRBV19; D tentatively fits TRBD1 or TRBD2 (5 bases each). The germline V gene encodes CDR1 LNHDA and CDR2 SQIVND (reference sequence). The CDR3 has 16 residues. Trimming cost V 7 bases and J 0 bases, with 13 bases left between them. CDR3 DNA sequence: TGTGCCAGTACCCCGACGGGGCACTCTGGGGCCAACGTCCTGACTTTC. Protein sequence: CASTPTGHSGANVLTF.

This clone is medium-sized. This chain joins TRBV11-2 and TRBJ2-7, with 9 nucleotides matching TRBD2. With 5 bases clipped from V and 0 bases from J, the junction kept 8 bases outside the gene matches. CDR1 is SGHAT, CDR2 FQNNGV, per germline. The CDR3 length is 16 residues. CDR3 bases: TGTGCCAGCAGCCCCCTAGGGCGGGAGGGCTCCTACGAGCAGTACTTC. Translating it yields CASSPLGREGSYEQYF.

This clone was observed at least ten times. The chain joins TRBV18 to TRBJ2-3; weak D call: TRBD2 (5 bases). The germline V gene has CDR1 KGHSH and CDR2 LQKENI. V shed 3 bases and J shed 0 bases, with 10 bases lying between them. The CDR3 has 15 amino acids. This CDR3 is CASSPGLGSTDTQYF. DNA for the CDR3: TGTGCCAGCTCACCCGGACTGGGTAGCACAGATACGCAGTATTTT.

V usage is TRBV12-3 or TRBV12-4 and J usage is TRBJ2-7; no definite D call. CDR3 size: 13 residues. Trimming removed 3 bases at V and 2 bases at J, with 8 bases between. CDR3 nucleotide sequence: TGTGCCAGCAGTTTTTCTTCAACCTACGAGCAGTACTTC. Protein: CASSFSSTYEQYF.